The 2 T cell receptor beta chains listed next were all sequenced from one sample in a study of breast tumors, draining lymph nodes, adjacent tissues. TCRdb redid the calling of the multiplex PCR reads with MiXCR, one entry per CDR3 protein. The sample lists approximately 63,000 distinct CDR3 sequences; 57% were seen once. The specimen was breast tumor tissue. The receptors originated from a female donor with breast cancer. Some clones in this sample may be carry-over from other donors' samples.

This CDR3 reads CASSLVRGGNNSPLHF. The CDR3 region has the DNA TGTGCCAGCAGCTTAGTCCGGGGAGGAAATAATTCACCCCTCCACTTT. This chain connects TRBV7-2 to TRBJ1-6; D is unclear. This CDR3 spans 16 amino acids. Germline CDR1 reads SGHTA; CDR2 reads FQGNSA. Trimming cost V 1 base and J 5 bases, with 12 bases left between them.

Comments on this clonotype: At one boundary the junction diverges from the germline segment, which might be a read error. The CDR3 reads CASSLGLGQHDQGDYGYTF. The DNA of the CDR3 is TGTGCCAGCAGCTTGGGTCTGGGACAGCATGATCAAGGGGACTATGGCTACACCTTC. This sequence joins TRBV5-1 and TRBJ1-2; the match to TRBD1 covers 7 bases. The CDR3 runs to 19 residues. Germline CDR1 is SGHRS and CDR2 is YFSETQ.